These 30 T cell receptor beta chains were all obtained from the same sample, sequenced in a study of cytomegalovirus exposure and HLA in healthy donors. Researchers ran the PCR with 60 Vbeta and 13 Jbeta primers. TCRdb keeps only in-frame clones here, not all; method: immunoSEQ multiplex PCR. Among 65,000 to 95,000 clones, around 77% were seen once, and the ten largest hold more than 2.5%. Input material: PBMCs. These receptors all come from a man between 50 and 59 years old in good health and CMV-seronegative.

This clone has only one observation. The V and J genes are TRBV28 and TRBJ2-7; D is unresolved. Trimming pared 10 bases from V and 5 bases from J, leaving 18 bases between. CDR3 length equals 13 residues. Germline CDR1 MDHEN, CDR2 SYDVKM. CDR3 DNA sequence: TGTGCCACCTTACGCGATTCCCCCCACGAGCAGTACTTC. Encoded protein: CATLRDSPHEQYF. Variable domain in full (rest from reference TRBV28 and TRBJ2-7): DVKVTQSSRYLVKRTGEKVFLECVQDMDHENMFWYRQDPGLGLRLIYFSYDVKMKEKGDIPEGYSVSREKKERFSLILESASTNQTSMYLCATLRDSPHEQYFGPGTRLTVT.

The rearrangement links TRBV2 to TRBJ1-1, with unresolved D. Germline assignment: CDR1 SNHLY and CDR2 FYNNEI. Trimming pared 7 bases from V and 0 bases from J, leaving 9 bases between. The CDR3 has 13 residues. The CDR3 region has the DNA TGTGCCAGCAAGTTGCAGGTGAACACTGAAGCTTTCTTT. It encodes CASKLQVNTEAFF.

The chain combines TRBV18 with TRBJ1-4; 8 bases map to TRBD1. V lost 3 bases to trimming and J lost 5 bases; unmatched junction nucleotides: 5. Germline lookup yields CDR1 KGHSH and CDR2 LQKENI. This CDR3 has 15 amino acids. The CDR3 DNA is TGTGCCAGCTCACCCTGGGACAGGCGCAATGAAAAACTGTTTTTT. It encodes CASSPWDRRNEKLFF.

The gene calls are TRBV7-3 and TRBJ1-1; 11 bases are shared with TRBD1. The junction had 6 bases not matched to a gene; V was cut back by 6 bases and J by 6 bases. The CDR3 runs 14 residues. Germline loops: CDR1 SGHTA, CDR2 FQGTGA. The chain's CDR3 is CASRDGQGASEAFF. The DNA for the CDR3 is TGTGCCAGCAGAGACGGACAGGGGGCTTCTGAAGCTTTCTTT.

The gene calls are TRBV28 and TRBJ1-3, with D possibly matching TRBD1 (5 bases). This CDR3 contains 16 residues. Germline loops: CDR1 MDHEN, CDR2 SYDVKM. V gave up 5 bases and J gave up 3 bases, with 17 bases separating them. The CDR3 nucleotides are TGTGCCAGCAGTCCCCGGAGCAGGGCGAATGGAAACACCATATATTTT. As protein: CASSPRSRANGNTIYF.

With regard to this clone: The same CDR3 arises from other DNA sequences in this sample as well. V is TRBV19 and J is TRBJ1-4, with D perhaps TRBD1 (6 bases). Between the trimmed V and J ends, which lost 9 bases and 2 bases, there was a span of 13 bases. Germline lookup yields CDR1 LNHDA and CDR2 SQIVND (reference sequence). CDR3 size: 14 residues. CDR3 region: CASRTGSTNEKLFF. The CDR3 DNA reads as TGTGCCAGCCGAACAGGGTCGACTAATGAAAAACTGTTTTTT.

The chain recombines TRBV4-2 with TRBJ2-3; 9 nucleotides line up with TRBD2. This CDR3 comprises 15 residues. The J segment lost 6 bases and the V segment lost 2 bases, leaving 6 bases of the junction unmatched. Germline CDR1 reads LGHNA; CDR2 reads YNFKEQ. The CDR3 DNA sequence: TGTGCCAGCAGCCAACCTAGCGGGGCTGGGGATACGCAGTATTTT. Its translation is CASSQPSGAGDTQYF.

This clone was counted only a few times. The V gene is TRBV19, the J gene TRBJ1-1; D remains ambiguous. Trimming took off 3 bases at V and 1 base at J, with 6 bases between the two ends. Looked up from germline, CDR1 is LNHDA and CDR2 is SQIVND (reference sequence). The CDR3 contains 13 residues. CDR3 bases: TGTGCCAGTAGTATTGGGCGGAACACTGAAGCTTTCTTT. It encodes CASSIGRNTEAFF.

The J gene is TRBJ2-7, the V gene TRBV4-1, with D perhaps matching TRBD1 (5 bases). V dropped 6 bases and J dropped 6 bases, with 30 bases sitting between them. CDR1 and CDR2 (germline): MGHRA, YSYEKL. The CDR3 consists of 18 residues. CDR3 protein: CASSSMTQGRIKRFEQYF. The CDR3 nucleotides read TGCGCCAGCAGTAGCATGACTCAGGGTCGGATTAAGCGTTTCGAGCAGTACTTC.

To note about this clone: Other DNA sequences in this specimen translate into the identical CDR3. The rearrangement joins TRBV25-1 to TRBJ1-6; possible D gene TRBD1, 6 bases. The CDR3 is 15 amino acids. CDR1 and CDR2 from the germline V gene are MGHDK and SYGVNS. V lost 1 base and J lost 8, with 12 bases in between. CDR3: CASSESTGIYSPLHF. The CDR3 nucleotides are TGTGCCAGCAGTGAATCTACAGGGATCTATTCACCCCTCCACTTT. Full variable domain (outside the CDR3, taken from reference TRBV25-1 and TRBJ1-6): EADIYQTPRYLVIGTGKKITLECSQTMGHDKMYWYQQDPGMELHLIHYSYGVNSTEKGDLSSESTVSRIRTEHFPLTLESARPSHTSQYLCASSESTGIYSPLHFGNGTRLTVT.

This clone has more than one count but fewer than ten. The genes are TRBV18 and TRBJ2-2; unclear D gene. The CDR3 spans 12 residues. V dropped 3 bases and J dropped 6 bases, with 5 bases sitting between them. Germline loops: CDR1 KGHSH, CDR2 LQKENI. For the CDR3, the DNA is TGTGCCAGCTCACCTCAGGCCGGGGAGCTGTTTTTT. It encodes CASSPQAGELFF.

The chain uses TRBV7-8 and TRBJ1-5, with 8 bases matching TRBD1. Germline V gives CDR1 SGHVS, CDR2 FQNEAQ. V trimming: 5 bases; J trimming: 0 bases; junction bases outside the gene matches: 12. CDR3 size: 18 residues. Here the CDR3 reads CASSPRGRGLSSNQPQHF. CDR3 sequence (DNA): TGTGCCAGCAGCCCTCGGGGCAGGGGGCTTTCTAGCAATCAGCCCCAGCATTTT.

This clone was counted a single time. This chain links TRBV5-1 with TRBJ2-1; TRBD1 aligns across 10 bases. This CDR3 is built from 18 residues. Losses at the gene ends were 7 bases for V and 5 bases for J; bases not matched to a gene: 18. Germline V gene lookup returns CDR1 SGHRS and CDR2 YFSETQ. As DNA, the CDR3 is TGCGCCAGCGGCACCGGGACAGGGGCCGTACTACACGACAATGAGCAGTTCTTC. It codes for CASGTGTGAVLHDNEQFF.

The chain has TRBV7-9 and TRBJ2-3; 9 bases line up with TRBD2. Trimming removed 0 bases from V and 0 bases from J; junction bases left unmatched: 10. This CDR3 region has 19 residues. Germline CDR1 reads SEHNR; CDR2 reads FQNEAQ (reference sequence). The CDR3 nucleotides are TGTGCCAGCAGCTTAGCATGGAGTAGCGGGGGAACTAGCACAGATACGCAGTATTTT. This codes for CASSLAWSSGGTSTDTQYF.

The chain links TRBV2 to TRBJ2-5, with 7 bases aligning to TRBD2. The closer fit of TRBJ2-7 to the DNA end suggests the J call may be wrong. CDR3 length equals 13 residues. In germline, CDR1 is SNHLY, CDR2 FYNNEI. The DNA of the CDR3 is TGTGCCAGCAGCCGACTAGCTCACTACGAGCAGTACTTC. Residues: CASSRLAHYEQYF.

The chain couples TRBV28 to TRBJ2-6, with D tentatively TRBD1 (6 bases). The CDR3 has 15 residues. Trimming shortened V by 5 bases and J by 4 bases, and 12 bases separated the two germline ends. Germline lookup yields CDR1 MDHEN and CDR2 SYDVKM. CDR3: CASSIQGTGANVLTF. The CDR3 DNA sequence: TGTGCCAGCAGTATCCAGGGGACAGGGGCCAACGTCCTGACTTTC.

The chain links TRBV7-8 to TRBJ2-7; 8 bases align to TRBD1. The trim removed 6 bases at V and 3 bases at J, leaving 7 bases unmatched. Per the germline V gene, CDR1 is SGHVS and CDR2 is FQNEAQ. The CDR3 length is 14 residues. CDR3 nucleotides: TGTGCCAGCAGTCGGCCGGGACAGGACTACGAGCAGTACTTC. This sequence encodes CASSRPGQDYEQYF.

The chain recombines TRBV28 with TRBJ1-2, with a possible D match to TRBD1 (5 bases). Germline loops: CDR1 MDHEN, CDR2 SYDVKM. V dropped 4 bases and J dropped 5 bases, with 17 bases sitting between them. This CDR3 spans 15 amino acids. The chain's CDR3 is CASSSGGTGDYGYTF. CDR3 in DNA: TGTGCCAGCAGTTCTGGCGGGACGGGGGATTATGGCTACACCTTC.

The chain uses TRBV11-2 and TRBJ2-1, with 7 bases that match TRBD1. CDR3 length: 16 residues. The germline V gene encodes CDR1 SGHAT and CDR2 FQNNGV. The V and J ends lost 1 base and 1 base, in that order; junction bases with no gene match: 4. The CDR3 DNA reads TGTGCCAGCAGCTTAGGCAGGGGGAAGTCCTACAATGAGCAGTTCTTC. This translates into CASSLGRGKSYNEQFF.

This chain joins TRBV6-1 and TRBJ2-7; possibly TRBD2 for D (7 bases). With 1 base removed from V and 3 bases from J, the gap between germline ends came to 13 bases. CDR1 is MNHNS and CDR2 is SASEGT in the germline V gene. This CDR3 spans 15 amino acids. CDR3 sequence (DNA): TGTGCCAGCAGTGAAGAGGGGGGGCCACACTACGAGCAGTACTTC. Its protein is CASSEEGGPHYEQYF.

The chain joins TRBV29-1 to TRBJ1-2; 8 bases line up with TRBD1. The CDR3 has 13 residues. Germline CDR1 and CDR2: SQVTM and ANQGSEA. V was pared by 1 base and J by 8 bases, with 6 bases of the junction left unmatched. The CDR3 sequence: CSVEGQGRGGYTF. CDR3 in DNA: TGCAGCGTTGAAGGACAGGGGAGAGGAGGCTACACCTTC.

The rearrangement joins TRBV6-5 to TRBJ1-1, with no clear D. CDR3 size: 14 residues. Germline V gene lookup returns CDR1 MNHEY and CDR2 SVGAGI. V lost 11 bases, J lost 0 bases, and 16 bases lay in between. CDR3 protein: CAVQLGLMNTEAFF. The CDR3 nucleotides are TGTGCCGTTCAACTCGGACTCATGAACACTGAAGCTTTCTTT.

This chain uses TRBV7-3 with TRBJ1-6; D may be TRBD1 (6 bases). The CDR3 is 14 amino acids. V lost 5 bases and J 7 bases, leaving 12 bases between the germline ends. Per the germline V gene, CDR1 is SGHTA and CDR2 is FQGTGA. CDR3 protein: CASSQQGKNSPLHF. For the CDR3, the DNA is TGTGCCAGCAGCCAACAGGGTAAAAATTCACCCCTCCACTTT.

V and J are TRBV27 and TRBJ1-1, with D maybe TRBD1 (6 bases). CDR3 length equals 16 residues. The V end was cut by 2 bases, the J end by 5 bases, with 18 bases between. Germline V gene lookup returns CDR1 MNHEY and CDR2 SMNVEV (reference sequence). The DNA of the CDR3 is TGTGCCAGCAGTTTAGAAGCGGTCAGGGGCCGAACTGAAGCTTTCTTT. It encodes CASSLEAVRGRTEAFF.

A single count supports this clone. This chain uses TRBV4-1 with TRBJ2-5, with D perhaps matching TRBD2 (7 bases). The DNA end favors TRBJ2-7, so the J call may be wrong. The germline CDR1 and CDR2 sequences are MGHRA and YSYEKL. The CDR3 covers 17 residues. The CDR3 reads CASSQEGGGSGSYEQYF. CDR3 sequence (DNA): TGCGCCAGCAGCCAAGAAGGGGGGGGCTCGGGCTCCTACGAGCAGTACTTC.

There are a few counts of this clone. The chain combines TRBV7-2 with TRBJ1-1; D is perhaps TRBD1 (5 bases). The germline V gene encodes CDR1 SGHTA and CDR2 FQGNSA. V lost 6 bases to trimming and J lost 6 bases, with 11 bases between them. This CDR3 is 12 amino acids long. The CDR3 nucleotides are TGTGCCAGCAGGACCCCAGGGTCTGAAGCTTTCTTT. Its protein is CASRTPGSEAFF.

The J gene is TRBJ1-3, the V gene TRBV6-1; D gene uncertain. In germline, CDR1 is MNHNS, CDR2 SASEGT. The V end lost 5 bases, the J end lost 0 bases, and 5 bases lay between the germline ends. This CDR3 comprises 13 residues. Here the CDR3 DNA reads TGTGCCAGCAGTACAAACTCTGGAAACACCATATATTTT. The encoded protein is CASSTNSGNTIYF.

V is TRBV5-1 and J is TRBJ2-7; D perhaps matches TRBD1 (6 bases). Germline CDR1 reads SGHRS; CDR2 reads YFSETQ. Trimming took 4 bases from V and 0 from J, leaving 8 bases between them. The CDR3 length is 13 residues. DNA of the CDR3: TGCGCCAGCAGCGACAGGACCTCCTACGAGCAGTACTTC. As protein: CASSDRTSYEQYF. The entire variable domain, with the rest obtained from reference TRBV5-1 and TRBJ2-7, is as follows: KAGVTQTPRYLIKTRGQQVTLSCSPISGHRSVSWYQQTPGQGLQFLFEYFSETQRNKGNFPGRFSGRQFSNSRSEMNVSTLELGDSALYLCASSDRTSYEQYFGPGTRLTVT.

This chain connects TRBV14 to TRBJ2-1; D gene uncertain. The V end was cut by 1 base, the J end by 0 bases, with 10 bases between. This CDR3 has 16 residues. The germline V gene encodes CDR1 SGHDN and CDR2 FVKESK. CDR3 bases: TGTGCCAGCAGCCAAGTTACGCTGAGCTCCTACAATGAGCAGTTCTTC. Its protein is CASSQVTLSSYNEQFF.

The CDR3: CASSSGGGPTLRNEQFF. DNA of the CDR3: TGTGCCAGCAGCTCGGGGGGAGGGCCGACACTTAGGAATGAGCAGTTCTTC. The chain recombines TRBV7-9 with TRBJ2-1, with 7 nucleotides matching TRBD2. This CDR3 is built from 17 residues. Trimming cost V 4 bases and J 7 bases; bases outside gene matches: 16. Germline loops: CDR1 SEHNR, CDR2 FQNEAQ (reference sequence).